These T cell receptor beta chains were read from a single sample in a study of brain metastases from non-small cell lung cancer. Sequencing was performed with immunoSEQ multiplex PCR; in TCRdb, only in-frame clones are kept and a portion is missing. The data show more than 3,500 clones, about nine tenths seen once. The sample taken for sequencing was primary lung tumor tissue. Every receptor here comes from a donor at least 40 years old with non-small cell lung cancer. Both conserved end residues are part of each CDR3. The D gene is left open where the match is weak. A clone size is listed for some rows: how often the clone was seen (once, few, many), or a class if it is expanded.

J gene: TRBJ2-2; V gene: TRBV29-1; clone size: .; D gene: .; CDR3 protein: CSVKGTNANTGELFF; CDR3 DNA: TGCAGCGTTAAAGGGACAAACGCGAACACCGGGGAGCTGTTTTTT
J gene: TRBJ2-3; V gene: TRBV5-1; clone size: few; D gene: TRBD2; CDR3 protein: CASSTSSGHTDTQYF; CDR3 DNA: TGCGCCAGCAGCACATCTAGCGGCCACACAGATACGCAGTATTTT
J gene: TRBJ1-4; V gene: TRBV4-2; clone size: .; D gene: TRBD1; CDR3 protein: CASSQETPGQGGEKLFF; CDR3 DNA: TGTGCCAGCAGCCAAGAAACGCCGGGACAGGGGGGGGAAAAACTGTTTTTT
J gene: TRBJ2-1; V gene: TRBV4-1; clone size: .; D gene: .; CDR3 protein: CASSQGPGTNEQFF; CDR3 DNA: TGCGCCAGCAGCCAAGGCCCCGGGACCAATGAGCAGTTCTTC
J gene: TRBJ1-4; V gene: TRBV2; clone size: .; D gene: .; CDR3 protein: CASSEDRTTNEKLFF; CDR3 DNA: TGTGCCAGCAGTGAAGACAGGACAACTAATGAAAAACTGTTTTTT
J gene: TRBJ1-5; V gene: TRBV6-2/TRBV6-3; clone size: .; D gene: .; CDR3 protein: CASSPRELQPQHF; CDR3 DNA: TGTGCCAGCAGCCCCAGGGAATTGCAGCCCCAGCATTTT
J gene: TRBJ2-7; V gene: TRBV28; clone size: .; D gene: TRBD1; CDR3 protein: CASSGQGISYEQYF; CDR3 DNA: TGTGCCAGCAGCGGACAGGGTATAAGCTACGAGCAGTACTTC
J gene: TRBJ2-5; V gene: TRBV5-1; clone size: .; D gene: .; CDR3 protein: CASSLALLETQYF; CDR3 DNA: TGCGCCAGCAGCTTGGCCCTGTTGGAGACCCAGTACTTC
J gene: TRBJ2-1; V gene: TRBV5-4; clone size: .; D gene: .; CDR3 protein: CASSLLASSYNEQFF; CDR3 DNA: TGTGCCAGCAGCTTGTTGGCCAGCTCCTACAATGAGCAGTTCTTC
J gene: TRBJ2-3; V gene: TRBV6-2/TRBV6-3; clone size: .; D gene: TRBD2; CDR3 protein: CASSYSAGGTDTQYF; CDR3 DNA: TGTGCCAGCAGTTACTCTGCGGGAGGGACAGATACGCAGTATTTT
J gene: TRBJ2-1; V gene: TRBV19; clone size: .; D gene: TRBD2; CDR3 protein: CASSAPMELAGGREQFF; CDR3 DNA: TGTGCCAGTAGTGCTCCAATGGAACTAGCGGGAGGTCGTGAGCAGTTCTTC
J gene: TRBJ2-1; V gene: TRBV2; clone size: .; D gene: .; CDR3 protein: CASTKTESSYNEQFF; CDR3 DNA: TGTGCCAGCACCAAGACGGAGAGCTCCTACAATGAGCAGTTCTTC
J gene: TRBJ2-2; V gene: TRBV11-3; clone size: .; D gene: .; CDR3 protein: CASSLDLQGGELFF; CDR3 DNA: TGTGCCAGCAGCTTAGATCTACAGGGAGGGGAGCTGTTTTTT
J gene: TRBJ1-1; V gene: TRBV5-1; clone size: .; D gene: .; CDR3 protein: CASSRRDTEAFF; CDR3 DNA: TGCGCCAGCAGCCGGCGCGACACTGAAGCTTTCTTT
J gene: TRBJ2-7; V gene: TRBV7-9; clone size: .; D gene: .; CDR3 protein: CASSLTQGAVTYEQYF; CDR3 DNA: TGTGCCAGCAGCCTTACCCAGGGAGCGGTAACCTACGAGCAGTACTTC
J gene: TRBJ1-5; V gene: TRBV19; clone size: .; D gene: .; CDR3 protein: CASNPLAGYSNQPQHF; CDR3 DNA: TGTGCCAGTAACCCCCTCGCCGGTTATAGCAATCAGCCCCAGCATTTT
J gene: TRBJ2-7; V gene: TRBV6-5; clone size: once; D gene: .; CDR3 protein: CASTSNYEQYF; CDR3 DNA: TGTGCCAGCACTTCAAACTACGAGCAGTACTTC
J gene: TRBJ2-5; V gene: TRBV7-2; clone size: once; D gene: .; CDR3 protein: CASSLDFQETQYF; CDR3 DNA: TGTGCCAGCAGCTTAGACTTCCAAGAGACCCAGTACTTC
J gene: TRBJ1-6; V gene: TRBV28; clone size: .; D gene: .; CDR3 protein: CASRKQGTSPLHF; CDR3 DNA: TGTGCCAGCAGGAAACAGGGTACCTCACCCCTCCACTTT
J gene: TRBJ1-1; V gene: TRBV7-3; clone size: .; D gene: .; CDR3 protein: CASSLDRGTEAFF; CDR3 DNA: TGTGCCAGCAGCCTCGATAGGGGGACTGAAGCTTTCTTT
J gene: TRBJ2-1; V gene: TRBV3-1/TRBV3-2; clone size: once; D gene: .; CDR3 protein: CASSQAPTTGIQFF; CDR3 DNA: TGTGCCAGCAGCCAAGCTCCCACGACAGGCATTCAGTTCTTC
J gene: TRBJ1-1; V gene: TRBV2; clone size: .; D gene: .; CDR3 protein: CASSFRGPNTEAFF; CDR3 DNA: TGTGCCAGCAGTTTCAGGGGTCCGAACACTGAAGCTTTCTTT
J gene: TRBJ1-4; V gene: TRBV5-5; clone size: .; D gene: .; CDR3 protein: CASSVRPGISEKLFF; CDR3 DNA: TGTGCCAGCAGCGTAAGACCAGGGATAAGTGAAAAACTGTTTTTT
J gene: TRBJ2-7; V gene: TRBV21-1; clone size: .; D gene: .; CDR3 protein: CASSISGRDYEQYF; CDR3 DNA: TGTGCCAGCAGCATTAGCGGGAGGGACTACGAGCAGTACTTC
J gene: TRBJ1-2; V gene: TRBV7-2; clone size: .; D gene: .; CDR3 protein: CASSPQGGQVHGYTF; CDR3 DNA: TGTGCCAGCAGCCCCCAGGGAGGGCAGGTCCATGGCTACACCTTC
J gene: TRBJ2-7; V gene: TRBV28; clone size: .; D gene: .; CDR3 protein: CASSLGAWGGVYEQYF; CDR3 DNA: TGTGCCAGCAGTTTAGGGGCGTGGGGTGGCGTGTACGAGCAGTACTTC
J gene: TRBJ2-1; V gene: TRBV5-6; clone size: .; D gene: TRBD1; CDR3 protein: CASSSGTENVF; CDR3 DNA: TGTGCCAGCAGTTCCGGGACAGAGAACGTCTTC
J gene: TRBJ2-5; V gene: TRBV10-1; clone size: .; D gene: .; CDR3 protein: CASSDQGSQETQYF; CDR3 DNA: TGCGCCAGCAGTGACCAGGGTAGCCAAGAGACCCAGTACTTC
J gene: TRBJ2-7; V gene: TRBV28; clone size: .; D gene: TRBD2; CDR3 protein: CASRDSGYYEQYF; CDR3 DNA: TGTGCCAGCAGAGATAGCGGGTACTACGAGCAGTACTTC
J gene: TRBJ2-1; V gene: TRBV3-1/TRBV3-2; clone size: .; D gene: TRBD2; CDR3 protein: CASSQELAGVSEQFF; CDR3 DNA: TGTGCCAGCAGCCAAGAACTAGCGGGAGTGTCTGAGCAGTTCTTC
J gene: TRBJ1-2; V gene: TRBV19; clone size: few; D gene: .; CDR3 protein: CASSIDGESGYTF; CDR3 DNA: TGTGCCAGTAGTATAGATGGAGAAAGTGGCTACACCTTC
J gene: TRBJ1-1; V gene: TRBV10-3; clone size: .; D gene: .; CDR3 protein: CAIGAQGKYIAFF; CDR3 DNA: TGTGCCATCGGGGCACAAGGGAAGTATATAGCTTTCTTT
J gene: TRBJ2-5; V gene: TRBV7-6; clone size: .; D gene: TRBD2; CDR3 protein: CASRAATSGQETQYF; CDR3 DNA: TGTGCCAGCAGAGCCGCGACTAGCGGCCAAGAGACCCAGTACTTC
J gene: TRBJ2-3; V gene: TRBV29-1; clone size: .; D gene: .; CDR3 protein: CRRRRIPASTDTQYF; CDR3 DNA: TGCAGGAGGAGGCGGATACCCGCTAGCACAGATACGCAGTATTTT
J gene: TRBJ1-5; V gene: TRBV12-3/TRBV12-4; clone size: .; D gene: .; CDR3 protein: CASSLDGNQPQHF; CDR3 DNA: TGTGCCAGCAGCCTAGACGGCAATCAGCCCCAGCATTTT
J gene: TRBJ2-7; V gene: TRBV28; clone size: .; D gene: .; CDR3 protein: CASSPAGGGSYEQYF; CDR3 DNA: TGTGCCAGCAGTCCGGCAGGAGGGGGCTCCTACGAGCAGTACTTC
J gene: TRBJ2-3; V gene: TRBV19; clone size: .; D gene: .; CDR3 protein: CASSKSGRFTDTQYF; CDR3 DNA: TGTGCCAGTAGTAAAAGCGGAAGATTCACAGATACGCAGTATTTT
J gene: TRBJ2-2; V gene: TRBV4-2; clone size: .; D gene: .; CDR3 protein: CASSQVGMGEGTGELFF; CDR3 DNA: TGTGCCAGCAGCCAAGTCGGGATGGGAGAGGGCACCGGGGAGCTGTTTTTT
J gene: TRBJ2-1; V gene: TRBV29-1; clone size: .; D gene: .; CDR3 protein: CSVDLGYPNEQFF; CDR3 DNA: TGCAGCGTTGATTTGGGTTATCCCAATGAGCAGTTCTTC
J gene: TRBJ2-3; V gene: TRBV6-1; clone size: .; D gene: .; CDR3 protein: CASSERRGRATDTQYF; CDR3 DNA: TGTGCCAGCAGTGAAAGAAGAGGACGAGCCACAGATACGCAGTATTTT
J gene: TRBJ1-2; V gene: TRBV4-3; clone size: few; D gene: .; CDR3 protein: CASSQDATGRPYGYTF; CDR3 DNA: TGCGCCAGCAGCCAAGACGCCACAGGGAGGCCCTATGGCTACACCTTC
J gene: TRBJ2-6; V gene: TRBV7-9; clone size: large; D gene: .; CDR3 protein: CASSLGGSGANVLTF; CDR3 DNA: TGTGCCAGCAGCTTAGGGGGCTCTGGGGCCAACGTCCTGACTTTC
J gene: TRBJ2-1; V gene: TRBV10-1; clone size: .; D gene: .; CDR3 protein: CASSDGGGNEQFF; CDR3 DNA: TGCGCCAGCAGTGACGGCGGCGGGAATGAGCAGTTCTTC
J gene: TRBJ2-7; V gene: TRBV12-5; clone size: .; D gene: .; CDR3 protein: CASGTGYEQYF; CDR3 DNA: TGTGCTAGTGGTACAGGGTACGAGCAGTACTTC
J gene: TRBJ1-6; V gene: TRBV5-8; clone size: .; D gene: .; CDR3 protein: CASSVGPINSPLHF; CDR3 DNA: TGTGCCAGCAGCGTGGGACCGATTAATTCACCCCTCCACTTT
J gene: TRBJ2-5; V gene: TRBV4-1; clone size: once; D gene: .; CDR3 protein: CASSQDRVARTQYF; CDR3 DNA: TGCGCCAGCAGCCAAGATAGGGTGGCAAGGACCCAGTACTTC
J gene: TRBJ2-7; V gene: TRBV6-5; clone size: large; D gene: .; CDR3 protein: CASTRGAAYEQYF; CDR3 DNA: TGTGCCAGCACCAGGGGGGCGGCTTACGAGCAGTACTTC
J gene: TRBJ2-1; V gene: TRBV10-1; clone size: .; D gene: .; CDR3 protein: CASSAPGSNEQFF; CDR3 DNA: TGCGCCAGCAGTGCGCCGGGATCAAATGAGCAGTTCTTC
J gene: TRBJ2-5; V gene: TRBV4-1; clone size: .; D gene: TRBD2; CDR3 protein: CASSHFSGRSGETQYF; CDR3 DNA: TGCGCCAGCAGCCATTTTAGCGGGAGGAGTGGTGAGACCCAGTACTTC
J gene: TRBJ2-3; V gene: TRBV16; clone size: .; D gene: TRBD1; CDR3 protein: CASSQSPTGGDTQYF; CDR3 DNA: TGTGCCAGCAGCCAATCGCCAACAGGGGGAGATACGCAGTATTTT